A selection of T cell receptor beta chains follows, all from one sample in a study of T cells after yellow fever vaccination. One entry per CDR3 protein, called by TCRdb with MiXCR from the 5' RACE reads. The top ten clones hold around 24% of a sample with approximately 330,000 distinct CDR3 sequences, over 4% of them seen once. The source was PBMCs, collected 5 days after the yellow fever booster vaccination. These receptors were taken from a man younger than 35 who received the YFV17D yellow fever vaccine. The CDR3 runs from the conserved cysteine through the conserved F or W. D genes are given only for firm matches. Expanded clones are given a class, and other clones once, few, many or no size at all.

>NA|NA|TRBV7-2|TRBJ2-1
CASSRGWNEQFF
TGTGCCAGCAGCCGTGGCTGGAATGAGCAGTTCTTC
>NA|NA|TRBV20-1|TRBJ1-5
CSARVGGADSNQPQHF
TGCAGTGCTAGAGTTGGGGGGGCTGATAGCAATCAGCCCCAGCATTTT
>few|NA|TRBV3-1|TRBJ2-3
CASAPGTDTQYF
TGTGCCAGCGCTCCAGGCACAGATACGCAGTATTTT
>few|NA|TRBV9|TRBJ1-5
CASSVGPVGQPQHF
TGTGCCAGCAGCGTAGGCCCCGTCGGTCAGCCCCAGCATTTT
>NA|NA|TRBV5-5|TRBJ1-1
CASSLDSGGSTEAFF
TGTGCCAGCAGCTTGGATTCGGGGGGTAGCACTGAAGCTTTCTTT
>many|NA|TRBV5-1|TRBJ1-4
CASRVVGGPFNEKLFF
TGCGCCAGCAGAGTGGTGGGGGGCCCGTTTAATGAAAAACTGTTTTTT
>many|TRBD1|TRBV4-3|TRBJ1-2
CASSQVDRGAYGYTF
TGCGCCAGCAGCCAAGTGGACAGGGGGGCCTATGGCTACACCTTC
>NA|NA|TRBV29-1|TRBJ1-1
CSVGTTHDTNTEAFF
TGCAGCGTTGGAACTACCCATGACACGAACACTGAAGCTTTCTTT
>NA|NA|TRBV14|TRBJ1-6
CASSPLENSPLHF
TGTGCCAGCAGCCCTTTGGAAAATTCACCCCTCCACTTT
>many|NA|TRBV7-2|TRBJ2-1
CASTARWGGPRYNEQFF
TGTGCCAGCACCGCTAGGTGGGGCGGACCGAGATACAATGAGCAGTTCTTC
>NA|TRBD1|TRBV29-1|TRBJ1-2
CSVELGQNYGYTF
TGCAGCGTTGAGTTGGGACAGAACTATGGCTACACCTTC
>NA|NA|TRBV5-4|TRBJ2-5
CASSLLPKETQYF
TGTGCCAGCAGCTTGTTGCCTAAAGAGACCCAGTACTTC
>NA|TRBD2|TRBV5-1|TRBJ2-1
CASSSGNQGLAGTTYNEQFF
TGCGCCAGCAGCTCGGGAAACCAGGGACTAGCGGGAACGACCTACAATGAGCAGTTCTTC
>few|TRBD1|TRBV19|TRBJ2-7
CASSTGLGQSFYEQYF
TGTGCCAGTAGTACCGGCTTGGGACAGTCTTTCTACGAGCAGTACTTC
>few|NA|TRBV5-1|TRBJ2-3
CASSSEAVDTQYF
TGCGCCAGCAGCTCCGAAGCCGTGGATACGCAGTATTTT
>NA|NA|TRBV12-3/TRBV12-4|TRBJ1-2
CASTRRDGLREGYTF
TGTGCCAGCACTCGACGGGACGGTCTCCGAGAGGGCTACACCTTC
>NA|NA|TRBV12-3/TRBV12-4|TRBJ2-7
CASAERGNYEQYF
TGTGCCAGCGCCGAGAGGGGGAACTACGAGCAGTACTTC
>few|NA|TRBV7-2|TRBJ1-3
CASSSPDGRSSGNTIYF
TGTGCCAGCAGCTCTCCGGACGGGAGGAGCTCTGGAAACACCATATATTTT
>NA|TRBD1|TRBV5-1|TRBJ1-5
CASSSLRDRENQPQHF
TGCGCCAGCAGCTCACTCCGGGACAGGGAAAATCAGCCCCAGCATTTT
>few|NA|TRBV6-2/TRBV6-3|TRBJ1-1
CASSQSFGEVVTEAFF
TGTGCCAGCAGTCAATCCTTTGGGGAGGTGGTCACTGAAGCTTTCTTT
>NA|NA|TRBV7-6|TRBJ1-4
CASSLGQVINEKLFF
TGTGCCAGCAGCTTAGGACAGGTTATTAATGAAAAACTGTTTTTT
>many|NA|TRBV25-1|TRBJ2-7
CASRHGQGYEQYF
TGTGCCAGCAGGCACGGGCAGGGCTACGAGCAGTACTTC
>few|NA|TRBV4-2|TRBJ2-3
CASSPLSSAVSSTDTQYF
TGTGCCAGCAGCCCACTTAGCTCGGCGGTTTCTAGCACAGATACGCAGTATTTT
>many|NA|TRBV4-1|TRBJ2-3
CASSQGTVTTDTQYF
TGCGCCAGCAGCCAAGGGACGGTGACTACAGATACGCAGTATTTT
>few|NA|TRBV7-3|TRBJ2-5
CASSLNPGEETQYF
TGTGCCAGCAGCTTAAACCCAGGGGAAGAGACCCAGTACTTC
>many|NA|TRBV12-3/TRBV12-4|TRBJ1-1
CASSFTANTEAFF
TGTGCCAGCAGCTTTACAGCGAACACTGAAGCTTTCTTT
>NA|NA|TRBV18|TRBJ1-5
CASSPPGGEPQHF
TGTGCCAGCTCACCACCGGGAGGGGAGCCCCAGCATTTT
>few|NA|TRBV5-1|TRBJ2-3
CASSSLAGRRPPMTDTQYF
TGCGCCAGCAGCTCCCTGGCGGGGCGGAGACCCCCCATGACAGATACGCAGTATTTT
>NA|NA|TRBV5-5|TRBJ1-5
CASRAAETQPQHF
TGTGCCAGCCGCGCGGCGGAAACACAGCCCCAGCATTTT
>many|TRBD2|TRBV12-3/TRBV12-4|TRBJ2-3
CASSFRTSGTDTQYF
TGTGCCAGCAGTTTTAGGACTAGCGGTACAGATACGCAGTATTTT
>few|NA|TRBV7-2|TRBJ1-4
CASSLSQGATNEKLFF
TGTGCCAGCAGCTTAAGCCAGGGTGCAACTAATGAAAAACTGTTTTTT
>few|NA|TRBV15|TRBJ1-1
CATSSGPLSDAFF
TGTGCCACCAGCTCAGGGCCCCTGTCGGATGCTTTCTTT
>many|NA|TRBV4-1|TRBJ2-5
CASSYPGTTNQETQYF
TGCGCCAGCAGCTACCCAGGGACCACGAACCAAGAGACCCAGTACTTC
>NA|NA|TRBV6-2/TRBV6-3|TRBJ1-5
CASSQSQGQPQHF
TGTGCCAGCAGTCAATCTCAGGGGCAGCCCCAGCATTTT
>many|NA|TRBV28|TRBJ1-5
CASRVSNQPQHF
TGTGCCTCTAGGGTTAGCAATCAGCCCCAGCATTTT
>NA|TRBD2|TRBV28|TRBJ2-5
CASLGSGGAQTQYF
TGTGCCAGTCTGGGTAGCGGGGGGGCTCAGACCCAGTACTTC
>NA|TRBD1|TRBV5-1|TRBJ2-5
CASRRQGDPQETQYF
TGCGCCAGCAGGCGACAGGGTGATCCCCAAGAGACCCAGTACTTC
>few|NA|TRBV12-3/TRBV12-4|TRBJ2-7
CASRLGDTYEQYF
TGTGCCAGCAGGCTGGGGGATACCTACGAGCAGTACTTC
>NA|NA|TRBV30|TRBJ1-4
CAWSPDGPNEKLFF
TGTGCCTGGAGCCCGGATGGGCCTAATGAAAAACTGTTTTTT
>NA|NA|TRBV11-2|TRBJ2-1
CASSSLRGDGEQFF
TGTGCCAGCAGCTCGTTGCGGGGAGACGGTGAGCAGTTCTTC
>few|TRBD1|TRBV19|TRBJ1-5
CASSGQGVQPQHF
TGTGCCAGTAGCGGACAGGGGGTTCAGCCCCAGCATTTT
>many|TRBD1|TRBV6-1|TRBJ2-2
CASSEETGGTYTGELFF
TGTGCCAGCAGTGAAGAAACAGGGGGCACATACACCGGGGAGCTGTTTTTT
>many|TRBD2|TRBV6-4|TRBJ2-3
CASSVQRGGTDTQYF
TGTGCCAGCAGTGTCCAGCGGGGGGGCACAGATACGCAGTATTTT
>few|NA|TRBV14|TRBJ2-7
CASSGGVSYEQYF
TGTGCCAGCAGCGGCGGGGTTTCCTACGAGCAGTACTTC
>NA|NA|TRBV6-6|TRBJ1-1
CASSKGGMNTEAFF
TGTGCCAGCAGCAAAGGCGGAATGAACACTGAAGCTTTCTTT
>NA|NA|TRBV20-1|TRBJ1-2
CSARDWGNYGYTF
TGCAGTGCTAGAGATTGGGGGAACTATGGCTACACCTTC
>many|NA|TRBV5-1|TRBJ2-3
CASSLVSSTDTQYF
TGCGCCAGCAGCTTGGTCAGTAGTACAGATACGCAGTATTTT
>many|NA|TRBV7-8|TRBJ1-2
CASSPTVSNYGYTF
TGTGCCAGCAGCCCGACAGTCTCTAACTATGGCTACACCTTC
>many|NA|TRBV9|TRBJ2-2
CASSIRTGGGELFF
TGTGCCAGCAGCATTCGGACCGGCGGGGGGGAGCTGTTTTTT
>few|NA|TRBV20-1|TRBJ2-2
CSARKLGQPNTGELFF
TGCAGTGCTAGGAAGCTAGGACAGCCGAACACCGGGGAGCTGTTTTTT
>once|NA|TRBV4-3|TRBJ2-6
CASSQDHQSGANVLTF
TGCGCCAGCAGCCAAGATCATCAGTCCGGGGCCAACGTCCTGACTTTC
>few|TRBD2|TRBV6-4|TRBJ2-1
CASSDGSGSYNEQFF
TGTGCCAGCAGTGACGGTAGCGGGAGCTACAATGAGCAGTTCTTC
>few|NA|TRBV4-3|TRBJ1-1
CASSQVAGIPMAEAFF
TGCGCCAGCAGCCAAGTAGCAGGGATACCGATGGCTGAAGCTTTCTTT
>many|TRBD1|TRBV10-3|TRBJ1-6
CAISESAGQGDHSPLHF
TGTGCCATCAGTGAGTCAGCGGGACAGGGGGACCATTCACCCCTCCACTTT
>many|TRBD1|TRBV10-2|TRBJ1-4
CASSEWTGYEKLFF
TGCGCCAGCAGTGAGTGGACAGGGTATGAAAAACTGTTTTTT
>NA|NA|TRBV5-6|TRBJ2-5
CASSLSTQQETQYF
TGTGCCAGCAGCTTGTCTACACAGCAAGAGACCCAGTACTTC
>many|TRBD2|TRBV7-2|TRBJ2-3
CASSPGLATDTQYF
TGTGCCAGCAGCCCGGGACTAGCGACAGATACGCAGTATTTT
>few|TRBD1|TRBV4-3|TRBJ1-6
CASSQVTGQGAGALHF
TGCGCCAGCAGCCAAGTTACGGGACAGGGGGCGGGGGCCCTCCACTTT
>NA|TRBD2|TRBV20-1|TRBJ2-1
CSASGGALDEQFF
TGCAGTGCTAGCGGGGGGGCTTTAGATGAGCAGTTCTTC
>NA|TRBD1|TRBV4-1|TRBJ1-4
CASQDRGGSEKLFF
TGCGCCAGTCAGGACAGGGGGGGTTCTGAAAAACTGTTTTTT